Reported below is one T cell receptor (beta chain). Given a much more abundant clone one base away, this may be a read error. The data were produced by immunoSEQ multiplex PCR, yet TCRdb's version contains in-frame clones alone and is incomplete. The sample records about 100,000 clones, roughly 80% being singletons. The CDR3 has 11 residues. V was pared by 4 bases and J by 5 bases, with 3 bases between. Looked up from germline, CDR1 is SGHNT and CDR2 is YENEEA. This specimen belongs to a study of blood T cell repertoires in COVID-19. Turning to the study itself: Donors in the United States, Italy and Spain gave samples during acute or convalescent COVID-19.

The chain joins TRBV11-3 to TRBJ2-1; D uncertain. Sample: peripheral blood. The sequence was obtained from a man over 45 with active or convalescent COVID-19. CDR3 sequence (DNA): TGTGCCAGCAGCTCGGACAATGAGCAGTTCTTC. Translated: CASSSDNEQFF.